This is a list of T cell receptor beta chains from one sample in a study of blood T cells in healthy people across ages. TCRdb used MiXCR to reprocess the 5' RACE reads, holding one entry per CDR3 protein. This table holds around 800,000 distinct CDR3 sequences, roughly 60% found once. Sequencing used blood. Receptor source: a young man in good health. CDR3s include the opening cysteine and the closing phenylalanine or tryptophan. A D gene is named only where the DNA matches it firmly. Expanded clones get a size class; other rows say once, few or many, or leave the size out.

v_gene: TRBV6-1
d_gene: TRBD1
abundance: -
j_gene: TRBJ2-7
CDR3nt: TGTGCCAGCAGTGACAGCGGACAGGGGAAATCTTACGAGCAGTACTTC
CDR3aa: CASSDSGQGKSYEQYF

v_gene: TRBV15
d_gene: TRBD1
abundance: -
j_gene: TRBJ2-7
CDR3nt: TGTGCCACCAGAAATATACCGGGACAGGGGCTGTACGAGCAGTACTTC
CDR3aa: CATRNIPGQGLYEQYF

v_gene: TRBV27
d_gene: TRBD2
abundance: -
j_gene: TRBJ2-3
CDR3nt: TGTGCCAGCAGTGGACGGGGGGACGCAGATACGCAGTATTTT
CDR3aa: CASSGRGDADTQYF

v_gene: TRBV15
d_gene: -
abundance: -
j_gene: TRBJ2-4
CDR3nt: TGTGCCACCAGCAGACTAGAGGAAAACATTCAGTACTTC
CDR3aa: CATSRLEENIQYF

v_gene: TRBV20-1
d_gene: TRBD2
abundance: few
j_gene: TRBJ2-1
CDR3nt: TGCAGTGCTAGAGTAGCGGGGTCTAATGAGCAGTTCTTC
CDR3aa: CSARVAGSNEQFF

v_gene: TRBV9
d_gene: -
abundance: -
j_gene: TRBJ1-2
CDR3nt: TGTGCCAGCAGCGGAACCGGGGCGGCTCACGACTATGGCTACACCTTC
CDR3aa: CASSGTGAAHDYGYTF

v_gene: TRBV2
d_gene: -
abundance: few
j_gene: TRBJ2-5
CDR3nt: TGTGCCAGCAGTGATGGAATGAGGGGCGAGACCCAGTACTTC
CDR3aa: CASSDGMRGETQYF

v_gene: TRBV11-2
d_gene: -
abundance: -
j_gene: TRBJ2-1
CDR3nt: TGTGCCAGCAGCCCCGGGCGGGGAGCCTACAATGAGCAGTTCTTC
CDR3aa: CASSPGRGAYNEQFF

v_gene: TRBV30
d_gene: TRBD2
abundance: -
j_gene: TRBJ2-1
CDR3nt: TGTGCCTGGAGTGGATCGACTAGCGGGTACTACAATGAGCAGTTCTTC
CDR3aa: CAWSGSTSGYYNEQFF

v_gene: TRBV6-1
d_gene: -
abundance: -
j_gene: TRBJ2-7
CDR3nt: TGTGCCAGCAGCGGGCAGGAGAACAACGAGCAGTACTTC
CDR3aa: CASSGQENNEQYF

v_gene: TRBV20-1
d_gene: -
abundance: few
j_gene: TRBJ1-2
CDR3nt: TGCAGTGCGCAAAGAAACAGGGACGATGGCTACACCTTC
CDR3aa: CSAQRNRDDGYTF

v_gene: TRBV4-3
d_gene: -
abundance: once
j_gene: TRBJ1-1
CDR3nt: TGCGCCAGCAGCCAAGCCAACCTCGGCACGAACACTGAAGCTTTCTTT
CDR3aa: CASSQANLGTNTEAFF

v_gene: TRBV3-1
d_gene: -
abundance: -
j_gene: TRBJ2-7
CDR3nt: TGTGCCAGCAGCCAAGTGGCGGGGTTGGAGTACTTC
CDR3aa: CASSQVAGLEYF

v_gene: TRBV11-1
d_gene: -
abundance: few
j_gene: TRBJ2-1
CDR3nt: TGTGCCAGCAGCTTAGCCGGCAGCCTCTCCTACAATGAGCAGTTCTTC
CDR3aa: CASSLAGSLSYNEQFF

v_gene: TRBV29-1
d_gene: -
abundance: -
j_gene: TRBJ1-2
CDR3nt: TGCAGCGTTGAAGATCGGTGGTCAGGGTATGGCTACACCTTC
CDR3aa: CSVEDRWSGYGYTF

v_gene: TRBV10-3
d_gene: -
abundance: -
j_gene: TRBJ2-7
CDR3nt: TGTGCCATCAGTGAGTCGGGGACACTCCGCGCCTACGAGCAGTACTTC
CDR3aa: CAISESGTLRAYEQYF

v_gene: TRBV29-1
d_gene: -
abundance: few
j_gene: TRBJ2-1
CDR3nt: TGCAGCGTTGATCTTTCCTATGGCAGGTACAATGAGCAGTTCTTC
CDR3aa: CSVDLSYGRYNEQFF

v_gene: TRBV14
d_gene: -
abundance: few
j_gene: TRBJ1-4
CDR3nt: TGTGCCAGCAGCCAACTGGGTCGGGAAAAACTGTTTTTT
CDR3aa: CASSQLGREKLFF

v_gene: TRBV6-2/TRBV6-3
d_gene: -
abundance: many
j_gene: TRBJ2-5
CDR3nt: TGTGCCAGCAGTTACTCGCGCAGCCAAGAGACCCAGTACTTC
CDR3aa: CASSYSRSQETQYF